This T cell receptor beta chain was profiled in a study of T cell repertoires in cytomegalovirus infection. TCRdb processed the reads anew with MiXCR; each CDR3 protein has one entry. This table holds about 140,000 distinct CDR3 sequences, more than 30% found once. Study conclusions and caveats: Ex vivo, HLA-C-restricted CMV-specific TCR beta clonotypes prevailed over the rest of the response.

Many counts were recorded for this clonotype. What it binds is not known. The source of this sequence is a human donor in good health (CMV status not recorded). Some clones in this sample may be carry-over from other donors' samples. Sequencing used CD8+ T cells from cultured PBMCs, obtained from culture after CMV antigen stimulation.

The CDR3 DNA is TGTGCCAGCAGCTTGGGTCGCGTTTTGACAGCTAATGAAAAACTGTTTTTT. As protein: CASSLGRVLTANEKLFF. This chain uses TRBV7-2 with TRBJ1-4, with D tentatively TRBD1 (5 bases). Trimming removed 3 bases at V and 3 bases at J, with 17 bases between. Per germline, CDR1 SGHTA and CDR2 FQGNSA. CDR3 length: 17 residues.